The 30 T cell receptor beta chains presented below share a single source sample, sequenced in a study of blood T cell repertoires in COVID-19. Method: immunoSEQ multiplex PCR; TCRdb's copy keeps in-frame clones and lacks some. The sample has over 300,000 clones; 90% are singletons. Sequencing was done on a sample of peripheral blood. These receptors were collected from a man between 18 and 29 years old with active or convalescent COVID-19.

This chain connects TRBV7-7 to TRBJ2-5, with 14 bases fitting TRBD2. The CDR3 runs to 17 residues. Trimming removed 4 bases from V and 5 bases from J; junction bases left unmatched: 9. Looked up from germline, CDR1 is SSHAT and CDR2 is FNYEAQ (reference sequence). The CDR3 DNA follows: TGTGCCAGCAGCTCCACCCGACTAGCGGGGGGGAGGGAGACCCAGTACTTC. As protein: CASSSTRLAGGRETQYF. Filled out from reference TRBV7-7 and TRBJ2-5, the complete variable domain reads GAGVSQSPRYKVTKRGQDVTLRCDPISSHATLYWYQQALGQGPEFLTYFNYEAQPDKSGLPSDRFSAERPEGSISTLTIQRTEQRDSAMYRCASSSTRLAGGRETQYFGPGTRLLVL.

The chain combines TRBV9 with TRBJ1-5; D gene ambiguous. This CDR3 has 15 residues. Germline values: CDR1 SGDLS, CDR2 YYNGEE. Trimming took off 0 bases at V and 0 bases at J, with 7 bases between the two ends. CDR3 nucleotide sequence: TGTGCCAGCAGCGTAGGGCCGAATAGCAATCAGCCCCAGCATTTT. Translating gives CASSVGPNSNQPQHF.

The V gene is TRBV25-1, the J gene TRBJ1-1; D gene uncertain. Trimming took 3 bases from V and 3 from J, leaving 17 bases between them. CDR3 length: 16 residues. CDR1 is MGHDK, CDR2 SYGVNS, per germline. CDR3 residues: CASSDLTRGDYTEAFF. The CDR3 DNA reads TGTGCCAGCAGTGACCTTACACGGGGAGACTACACTGAAGCTTTCTTT.

The chain joins TRBV11-2 to TRBJ1-4; 11 positions match TRBD1. Trimming removed 2 bases from V and 0 bases from J; junction bases left unmatched: 8. There are 19 residues in the CDR3. In germline, CDR1 is SGHAT, CDR2 FQNNGV. This CDR3 is CASSLTGTGGYATNEKLFF. CDR3 nucleotides: TGTGCCAGCAGCTTAACCGGGACAGGGGGATATGCAACTAATGAAAAACTGTTTTTT.

This sequence joins TRBV5-5 and TRBJ1-2; maybe TRBD1 (5 bases). The V end lost 0 bases, the J end lost 2 bases, and 8 bases lay between the germline ends. CDR1 is SGHKS, CDR2 YYEKEE, per germline (reference sequence). This CDR3 contains 14 residues. CDR3 amino acids: CASSLVPGNYGYTF. CDR3 in DNA: TGTGCCAGCAGCTTGGTCCCAGGGAACTATGGCTACACCTTC.

The rearrangement joins TRBV19 to TRBJ2-1, with 7 bases that match TRBD2. The CDR3 loop spans 15 amino acids. Per germline, CDR1 LNHDA and CDR2 SQIVND (reference sequence). The V and J ends lost 5 bases and 4 bases, in that order; junction bases with no gene match: 8. The CDR3 here is CASSQRASGYNEQFF. CDR3 coding DNA: TGTGCCAGTAGTCAGCGAGCTAGCGGATACAATGAGCAGTTCTTC.

The CDR3 region is CSVVDWDRGLYEQYF. CDR3 in DNA: TGCAGCGTTGTTGATTGGGACAGGGGGCTCTACGAGCAGTACTTC. The V gene is TRBV29-1, the J gene TRBJ2-7; TRBD1 matches 12 bases. The V gene's germline CDR1 is SQVTM and CDR2 ANQGSEA. The trim removed 4 bases at V and 3 bases at J, leaving 7 bases unmatched. There are 15 residues in the CDR3.

The CDR3 coding sequence is TGTGCCAGCTCACCAGGAGGGAAGCCTGAAGCTTTCTTT. Amino acids: CASSPGGKPEAFF. The chain recombines TRBV18 with TRBJ1-1; unclear D gene. This CDR3 spans 13 amino acids. Between the trimmed V and J ends, which lost 2 bases and 6 bases, there was a span of 10 bases. Looked up from germline, CDR1 is KGHSH and CDR2 is LQKENI. The full variable domain, its missing parts supplied by reference TRBV18 and TRBJ1-1, is NAGVMQNPRHLVRRRGQEARLRCSPMKGHSHVYWYRQLPEEGLKFMVYLQKENIIDESGMPKERFSAEFPKEGPSILRIQQVVRGDSAAYFCASSPGGKPEAFFGQGTRLTVV.

The chain uses TRBV2 and TRBJ2-1, with TRBD2 matching over 11 bases. Germline CDR1 and CDR2: SNHLY and FYNNEI. The V and J ends lost 5 bases and 5 bases, in that order; junction bases with no gene match: 8. The CDR3 is 16 amino acids. The CDR3 coding sequence is TGTGCCAGCAGTTTGGGACTAGCGGTCGGGGACAATGAGCAGTTCTTC. This codes for CASSLGLAVGDNEQFF. Combining the CDR3 with reference TRBV2 and TRBJ2-1 gives the whole variable domain EPEVTQTPSHQVTQMGQEVILRCVPISNHLYFYWYRQILGQKVEFLVSFYNNEISEKSEIFDDQFSVERPDGSNFTLKIRSTKLEDSAMYFCASSLGLAVGDNEQFFGPGTRLTVL.

This clone was seen more than once but under ten times. The chain has TRBV2 and TRBJ1-2, with 11 nucleotides matching TRBD1. CDR1 and CDR2 (germline): SNHLY, FYNNEI. CDR3 size: 15 residues. Trimming removed 3 bases from V and 5 bases from J; junction bases left unmatched: 5. CDR3 protein: CASSEGQGVRYGYTF. As DNA, the CDR3 is TGTGCCAGCAGTGAGGGACAGGGGGTACGATATGGCTACACCTTC.

J is TRBJ2-5 and V is TRBV5-1, with D tentatively TRBD2 (5 bases). Trimming cost V 0 bases and J 5 bases, with 8 bases left between them. Germline CDR1 reads SGHRS; CDR2 reads YFSETQ. CDR3 length: 13 amino acids. CDR3: CASSLDSGETQYF. The CDR3 DNA reads as TGCGCCAGCAGCTTGGATTCGGGGGAGACCCAGTACTTC.

The chain is built from TRBV7-6 and TRBJ1-2; 10 bases are shared with TRBD1. CDR3 length equals 15 residues. From germline, CDR1 is SGHVS and CDR2 FNYEAQ. The trim removed 2 bases at V and 8 bases at J, leaving 8 bases unmatched. CDR3 amino acids: CASSLTPGTGEGYTF. CDR3 bases: TGTGCCAGCAGCTTAACCCCGGGGACAGGGGAAGGCTACACCTTC. Filled out from reference TRBV7-6 and TRBJ1-2, the complete variable domain reads GAGVSQSPRYKVTKRGQDVALRCDPISGHVSLYWYRQALGQGPEFLTYFNYEAQQDKSGLPNDRFSAERPEGSISTLTIQRTEQRDSAMYRCASSLTPGTGEGYTFGSGTRLTVV.

The chain recombines TRBV4-3 with TRBJ2-7, with D possibly being TRBD2 (5 bases). CDR1 is LGHNA and CDR2 is YSLEER in the germline V gene. Trimming stripped 4 bases from V and 2 bases from J, with 15 bases between. The CDR3 has 15 residues. This CDR3 is CASSPALAVTYEQYF. The CDR3 nucleotides are TGCGCCAGCAGCCCCGCTCTAGCTGTTACCTACGAGCAGTACTTC.

This rearrangement joins TRBV19 to TRBJ1-1; TRBD1 is a possible D gene (6 bases). Trimming took 3 bases from V and 6 from J, leaving 17 bases between them. The CDR3 runs 15 residues. The V gene's germline CDR1 is LNHDA and CDR2 SQIVND (reference sequence). In nucleotides, the CDR3 is TGTGCCAGTAGTATGGGTTGGGGGGGCGCGTCTGAAGCTTTCTTT. It codes for CASSMGWGGASEAFF.

The V gene is TRBV6-2 or TRBV6-3, the J gene TRBJ2-3; 12 bases agree with TRBD2. The germline gives CDR1 MNHEY, CDR2 SVGEGT. V was clipped by 6 bases and J by 2 bases; unmatched bases: 3. This CDR3 is built from 15 residues. The CDR3 sequence is CASSGLAGHTDTQYF. CDR3 DNA sequence: TGTGCCAGCAGCGGACTAGCGGGACACACAGATACGCAGTATTTT.

The genes are TRBV3-1 (or the pseudogene TRBV3-2) and TRBJ2-7; TRBD2 matches 12 bases. Germline loops: CDR1 LGHDT, CDR2 YNNKEL (reference sequence). V dropped 2 bases and J dropped 4; count of bases not matched to a gene: 3. CDR3 size: 15 residues. As DNA, the CDR3 is TGTGCCAGCAGCCAACGACTAGCGGGAGTTTACGAGCAGTACTTC. It specifies CASSQRLAGVYEQYF.

V usage is TRBV11-2 and J usage is TRBJ2-2; D is unresolved. This CDR3 has 14 residues. Trimming pared 1 base from V and 1 base from J, leaving 4 bases between. Germline values: CDR1 SGHAT, CDR2 FQNNGV. The CDR3, as DNA: TGTGCCAGCAGCTTAGTCTGGAACACCGGGGAGCTGTTTTTT. This codes for CASSLVWNTGELFF.

This chain uses TRBV2 with TRBJ2-1; tentatively, D is TRBD2 (5 bases). Germline CDR1 reads SNHLY; CDR2 reads FYNNEI. V dropped 8 bases and J dropped 7 bases, with 12 bases sitting between them. CDR3 size: 12 residues. CDR3 nucleotides: TGTGCCAGCTTCCGGGGAAGGAATGAGCAGTTCTTC. Its translation: CASFRGRNEQFF.

This rearrangement joins TRBV7-3 to TRBJ1-2, with TRBD1 matching 9 bases. The germline V gene encodes CDR1 SGHTA and CDR2 FQGTGA. With 5 bases clipped from V and 2 bases from J, the junction kept 3 bases outside the gene matches. There are 14 residues in the CDR3. The CDR3 DNA sequence: TGTGCCAGCAGCGGGACAGGGCCCAACTATGGCTACACCTTC. This translates into CASSGTGPNYGYTF.

V usage is TRBV2 and J usage is TRBJ1-3; D may be TRBD1 (6 bases). The CDR3 has 16 amino acids. Trimming pared 7 bases from V and 4 bases from J, leaving 20 bases between. From germline, CDR1 is SNHLY and CDR2 FYNNEI. The chain's CDR3 is CASKNRATATGNTIYF. The CDR3, as DNA: TGTGCCAGCAAGAACAGGGCTACCGCGACGGGAAACACCATATATTTT.

The CDR3 spells CASRDRDRETQYF. CDR3 coding DNA: TGTGCCAGCAGGGACCGGGACAGAGAGACCCAGTACTTC. The genes are TRBV14 and TRBJ2-5; 7 positions match TRBD1. V was pared by 6 bases and J by 4 bases, with 5 bases of the junction left unmatched. The CDR3 runs 13 residues. Germline V gene sequence: CDR1 SGHDN, CDR2 FVKESK.

This chain uses TRBV7-6 with TRBJ2-7, with D uncertain. Germline V lookup: CDR1 SGHVS, CDR2 FNYEAQ. The CDR3 is 13 residues long. Trimming stripped 3 bases from V and 4 bases from J, with 10 bases between. This chain's CDR3 is CASSFGTFYEQYF. DNA of the CDR3: TGTGCCAGCAGCTTTGGCACCTTTTACGAGCAGTACTTC.

The chain's CDR3 is CASSLELATYYGYTF. The CDR3 nucleotides read TGTGCCAGCAGCTTAGAGTTAGCGACATACTATGGCTACACCTTC. This sequence joins TRBV7-2 and TRBJ1-2; D uncertain. Trimming took off 1 base at V and 3 bases at J, with 12 bases between the two ends. This CDR3 has 15 amino acids. Germline V CDR1 and CDR2: SGHTA, FQGNSA.

V and J are TRBV6-2 or TRBV6-3 and TRBJ1-2; TRBD1 agrees at 7 bases. V lost 0 bases and J lost 5; bases outside the gene matches: 6. CDR1 is MNHEY, CDR2 SVGEGT, per germline. This CDR3 contains 15 residues. In DNA form, the CDR3 reads TGTGCCAGCAGTTACTCCCAAAGGACAGGATATGGCTACACCTTC. This gives the protein CASSYSQRTGYGYTF.

CDR3 sequence: CSVQGGDTEAFF. CDR3 nucleotide sequence: TGCAGCGTACAGGGGGGGGACACTGAAGCTTTCTTT. This chain uses TRBV29-1 with TRBJ1-1, with 8 bases aligning to TRBD1. This CDR3 is 12 amino acids long. Germline V gene data show CDR1 as SQVTM and CDR2 as ANQGSEA. J gave up 3 bases and V 6 bases, and 3 bases lay outside the gene matches.

The chain joins TRBV30 to TRBJ1-1; tentatively, D is TRBD1 (5 bases). Germline V CDR1 and CDR2: GTSNPN, SVGIG (reference sequence). The CDR3 runs 13 residues. Trimming removed 0 bases from V and 7 bases from J, with 12 bases in between. The CDR3 sequence is CAWSVGGGDEAFF. For the CDR3, the DNA is TGTGCCTGGAGTGTTGGGGGGGGTGATGAAGCTTTCTTT.

The CDR3 DNA reads TGTGCCAGCAGCTTGGCAGGCGGGAGCAGGGAGGATACGCAGTATTTT. Protein: CASSLAGGSREDTQYF. The gene calls are TRBV5-6 and TRBJ2-3; 7 nucleotides match TRBD2. CDR1 is SGHDT, CDR2 YYEEEE, per germline. The CDR3 length is 16 residues. The junction had 10 bases not matched to a gene; V was cut back by 0 bases and J by 6 bases.

The genes are TRBV6-1 and TRBJ2-7; D perhaps matches TRBD2 (5 bases). This CDR3 is 14 amino acids long. Germline CDR1 MNHNS, CDR2 SASEGT. Trimming removed 0 bases at V and 5 bases at J, with 11 bases between. CDR3 residues: CASSEARGSNEQYF. The CDR3 DNA reads as TGTGCCAGCAGTGAAGCGCGAGGGTCCAACGAGCAGTACTTC.

In this sample, this clone turned up a few times. The chain carries TRBV28 and TRBJ2-1; D possibly corresponds to TRBD1 (6 bases). CDR1 is MDHEN, CDR2 SYDVKM, per germline. The CDR3 contains 12 residues. V was trimmed by 6 bases and J by 7 bases, leaving 10 bases between them. The CDR3 nucleotides are TGTGCCAGCAGCGGGACACCTAATGAGCAGTTCTTC. Protein product: CASSGTPNEQFF.

The CDR3 DNA is TGCGCCAGCAGCTTGGCCGAGCGGGCCGCTAACTATGGCTACACCTTC. As protein: CASSLAERAANYGYTF. The chain joins TRBV5-1 to TRBJ1-2; D gene uncertain. V lost 0 bases and J lost 0, with 12 bases in between. CDR1 and CDR2 from the germline V gene are SGHRS and YFSETQ. This CDR3 spans 16 amino acids.